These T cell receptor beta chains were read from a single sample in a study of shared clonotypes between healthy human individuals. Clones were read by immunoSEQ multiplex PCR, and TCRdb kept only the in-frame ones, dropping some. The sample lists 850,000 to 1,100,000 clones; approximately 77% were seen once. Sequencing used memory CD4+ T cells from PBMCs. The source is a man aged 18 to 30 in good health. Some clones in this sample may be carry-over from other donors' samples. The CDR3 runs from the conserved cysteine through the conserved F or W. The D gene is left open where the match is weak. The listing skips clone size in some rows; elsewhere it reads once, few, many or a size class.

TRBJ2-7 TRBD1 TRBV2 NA CAAGPDRGDEQYF TGTGCCGCCGGTCCGGACAGGGGGGACGAGCAGTACTTC
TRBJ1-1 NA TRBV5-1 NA CASSFSPGSGGTEAFF TGCGCCAGCAGCTTCTCCCCAGGGTCCGGTGGCACTGAAGCTTTCTTT
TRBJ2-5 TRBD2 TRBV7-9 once CASSLGLAGGQETQYF TGTGCCAGCAGCTTGGGACTAGCGGGAGGCCAAGAGACCCAGTACTTC
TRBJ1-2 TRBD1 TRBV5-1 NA CASSRSPGGAGYGYTF TGCGCCAGCAGCCGCAGTCCAGGGGGCGCGGGCTATGGCTACACCTTC
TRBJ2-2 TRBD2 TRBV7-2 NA CASSRSVTREGTGELFF TGTGCCAGCAGCCGATCCGTCACCCGGGAGGGCACCGGGGAGCTGTTTTTT
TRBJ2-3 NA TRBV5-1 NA CASSSGRGLTDTQYF TGCGCCAGCAGCTCGGGGCGCGGCCTCACGGATACGCAGTATTTT
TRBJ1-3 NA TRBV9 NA CASSSSPVTGISGNTIYF TGTGCCAGCAGCTCCTCTCCCGTGACAGGAATCTCTGGAAACACCATATATTTT
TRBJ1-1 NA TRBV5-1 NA CASSAILNTEAFF TGCGCCAGCAGCGCAATCCTGAACACTGAAGCTTTCTTT
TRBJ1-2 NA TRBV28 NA CASNSATAYGYTF TGTGCCAGCAACTCAGCTACAGCTTATGGCTACACCTTC
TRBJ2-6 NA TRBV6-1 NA CASRKSSGANVLTF TGTGCCAGCCGAAAGAGCTCTGGGGCCAACGTCCTGACTTTC
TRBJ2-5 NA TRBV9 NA CASSVGGSETQYF TGTGCCAGCAGCGTAGGAGGATCGGAGACCCAGTACTTC
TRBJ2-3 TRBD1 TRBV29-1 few CSVEKGQGGRLDTQYF TGCAGCGTTGAAAAGGGACAGGGCGGGAGATTAGATACGCAGTATTTT
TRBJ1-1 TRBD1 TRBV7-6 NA CASSLETGINTEAFF TGTGCCAGCAGCTTAGAGACAGGGATTAACACTGAAGCTTTCTTT
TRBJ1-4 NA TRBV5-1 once CASSSGQFDEKLFF TGCGCCAGCAGCTCCGGACAGTTCGATGAAAAACTGTTTTTT
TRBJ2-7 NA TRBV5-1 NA CASSSSGHYEQYF TGCGCCAGCAGCTCATCCGGGCACTACGAGCAGTACTTC
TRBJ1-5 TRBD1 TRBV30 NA CAWSPGQEAQPQHF TGTGCCTGGAGTCCGGGACAGGAGGCTCAGCCCCAGCATTTT
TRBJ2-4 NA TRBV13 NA CASSLGGLKQNIQYF TGTGCCAGCAGCTTAGGCGGCCTGAAACAAAACATTCAGTACTTC
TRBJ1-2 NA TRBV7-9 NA CASSLREDGGYTF TGTGCCAGCAGCCTGAGGGAGGATGGCGGCTACACCTTC
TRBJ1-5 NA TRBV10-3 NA CAISEFGTGQNYNQPQHF TGTGCCATCAGTGAGTTTGGAACAGGGCAGAACTACAATCAGCCCCAGCATTTT
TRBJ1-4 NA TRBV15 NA CATSRTRDPLEEKLFF TGTGCCACCAGCAGAACTAGGGACCCGCTGGAGGAAAAACTGTTTTTT
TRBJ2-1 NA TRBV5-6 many CASSLDWWGGEQFF TGTGCCAGCAGCTTGGATTGGTGGGGAGGTGAGCAGTTCTTC
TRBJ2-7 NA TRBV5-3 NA CARSLEGSSSYEQYF TGTGCCAGAAGCTTGGAGGGGTCGAGCTCCTACGAGCAGTACTTC
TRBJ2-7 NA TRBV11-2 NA CASSLRHARDSGEQYF TGTGCCAGCAGCTTAAGGCATGCGCGGGATTCGGGCGAGCAGTACTTC
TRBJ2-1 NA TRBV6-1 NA CASSEVDDSYNEQFF TGTGCCAGCAGTGAAGTGGACGACTCCTACAATGAGCAGTTCTTC
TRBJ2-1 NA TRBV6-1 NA CASSQTSRTYNEQFF TGTGCCAGCAGCCAGACATCTAGGACCTACAATGAGCAGTTCTTC
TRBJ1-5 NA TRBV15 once CATSRRSEGPQHF TGTGCCACCAGCAGACGCAGCGAGGGCCCCCAGCATTTT
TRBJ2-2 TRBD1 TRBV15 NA CATSRDGTGNTGELFF TGTGCCACCAGCAGGGACGGGACAGGGAACACCGGGGAGCTGTTTTTT
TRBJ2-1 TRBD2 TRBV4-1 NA CARLGRGQDEQFF TGCGCCAGACTAGGGAGGGGTCAAGATGAGCAGTTCTTC
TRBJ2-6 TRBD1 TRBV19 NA CASMGREPGQGRSSGANVLTF TGTGCCAGTATGGGAAGAGAACCGGGACAGGGCCGAAGCTCTGGGGCCAACGTCCTGACTTTC
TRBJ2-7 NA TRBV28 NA CASSQTPVYEQYF TGTGCCAGCAGCCAGACACCGGTATACGAGCAGTACTTC
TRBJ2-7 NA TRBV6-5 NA CASSYSAGRREQYF TGTGCCAGCAGTTACTCGGCGGGGCGTCGCGAGCAGTACTTC
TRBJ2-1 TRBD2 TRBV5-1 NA CASSNRPGLDNEQFF TGCGCCAGCAGCAACAGACCGGGACTAGACAATGAGCAGTTCTTC
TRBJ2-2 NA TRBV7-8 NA CASSLTRERQSGELFF TGTGCCAGCAGCTTAACGAGGGAGAGGCAGAGCGGGGAGCTGTTTTTT
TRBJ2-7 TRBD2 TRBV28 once CASRGGSEQYF TGTGCCAGTAGGGGAGGGTCAGAGCAGTACTTC
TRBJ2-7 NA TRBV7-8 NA CASSLALPGPPYEQYF TGTGCCAGCAGCTTAGCATTGCCAGGACCTCCCTACGAGCAGTACTTC
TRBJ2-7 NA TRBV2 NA CASSAGGQRRYF TGTGCCAGCAGTGCCGGGGGACAGAGGCGGTACTTC
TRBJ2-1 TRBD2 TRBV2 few CASSAGLAGVKQFF TGTGCCAGCAGTGCGGGACTAGCGGGAGTCAAGCAGTTCTTC
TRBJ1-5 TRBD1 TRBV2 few CASSGRTGGNQPQHF TGTGCCAGCAGTGGTAGGACAGGGGGCAATCAGCCCCAGCATTTT
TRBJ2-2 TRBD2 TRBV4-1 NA CASSQEAGANTGELFF TGCGCCAGCAGCCAAGAGGCGGGAGCGAACACCGGGGAGCTGTTTTTT
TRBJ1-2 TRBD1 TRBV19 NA CASTTGAGYGYTF TGTGCCAGTACCACAGGGGCAGGGTATGGCTACACCTTC
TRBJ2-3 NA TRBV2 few CASSVKSFGVTDTQYF TGTGCCAGCAGTGTTAAATCGTTCGGGGTAACAGATACGCAGTATTTT
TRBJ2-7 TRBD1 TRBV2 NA CASWSGQGYEQYF TGTGCCAGCTGGTCGGGACAGGGCTACGAGCAGTACTTC
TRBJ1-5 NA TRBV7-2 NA CASSLARNNQPQHF TGTGCCAGCAGCTTAGCCAGAAACAATCAGCCCCAGCATTTT
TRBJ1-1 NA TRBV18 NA CASSQQANTEAFF TGTGCCAGCTCACAACAGGCTAACACTGAAGCTTTCTTT
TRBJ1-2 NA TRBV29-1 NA CSALGEYGYTF TGCAGCGCTTTAGGTGAATATGGCTACACCTTC
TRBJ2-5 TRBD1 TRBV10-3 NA CAISEWGDRDPSETQYF TGTGCCATCAGTGAGTGGGGGGACAGGGATCCCTCAGAGACCCAGTACTTC
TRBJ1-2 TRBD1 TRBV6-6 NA CASSSIPGQGSYGYTF TGTGCCAGCAGTTCCATTCCGGGACAGGGAAGCTATGGCTACACCTTC
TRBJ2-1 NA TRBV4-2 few CASSHPLGLYNEQFF TGTGCCAGCAGCCATCCCCTGGGGCTCTACAATGAGCAGTTCTTC
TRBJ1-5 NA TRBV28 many CASSLGVTRSNQPQHF TGTGCCAGCAGTTTAGGGGTCACTCGGAGCAATCAGCCCCAGCATTTT
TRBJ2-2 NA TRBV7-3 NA CASSPGGSTGELFF TGTGCCAGCAGCCCGGGGGGCTCCACCGGGGAGCTGTTTTTT
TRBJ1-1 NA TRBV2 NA CASSGGLGALATAFF TGTGCCAGCAGTGGGGGACTTGGAGCGCTTGCCACGGCTTTCTTT
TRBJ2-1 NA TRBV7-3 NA CASSLDYGDYNEQFF TGTGCCAGCAGCTTAGATTACGGCGATTACAATGAGCAGTTCTTC
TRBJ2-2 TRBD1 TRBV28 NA CASSPTRQGGGELFF TGTGCCAGCAGCCCTACCCGACAGGGGGGCGGGGAGCTGTTTTTT